This paragraph reports one T cell receptor beta chain. No antigen is known for it. These data originate in a study of T cell responses to AZD1222 COVID-19 vaccine. Study results and limitations: Two AZD1222 administrations were followed by greater Spike-specific TCR breadth and depth. The CD4 TCRs associated with vaccination extended across spike and predominated at 160-218 and 743-854. Nearly half of spike-specific TCRs reportedly target variant regions that are unmutated in the B.1.351 and B.1.1.7 variants.

This table comes from immunoSEQ multiplex PCR, and its TCRdb copy is limited to in-frame clones, with some not included. The sample lists more than 150,000 clones; 90% were seen once. The CDR3 is 16 residues long. With 2 bases removed from V and 0 bases from J, the gap between germline ends came to 10 bases. Germline V gives CDR1 MNHEY, CDR2 SMNVEV (reference sequence). The receptor was isolated from an adult in good health. The chain combines TRBV27 with TRBJ2-2; D may be TRBD1 or TRBD2 (5 bases each). Sequencing used peripheral blood, obtained on day 0 of AZD1222 vaccination. The CDR3, as DNA: TGTGCCAGCAGTTTACGAGGGACGACGAACACCGGGGAGCTGTTTTTT. Amino acids: CASSLRGTTNTGELFF.